One sample yielded the 18 T cell receptor beta chains listed below, sequenced in a study of T cell changes during pregnancy in multiple sclerosis. Produced via immunoSEQ multiplex PCR; TCRdb's table is partial and in-frame only. The sample lists 75,000 to 95,000 clones, around 89% occurring once. The sequencing here drew on peripheral blood, taken in the first trimester of pregnancy. These receptors were taken from a female donor in good health, enrolled as a control in a pregnancy study.

The gene calls are TRBV9 and TRBJ1-3, with no clear D. V shed 0 bases and J shed 4 bases, with 5 bases lying between them. Germline CDR1 SGDLS, CDR2 YYNGEE. This CDR3 spans 13 amino acids. The CDR3 DNA reads as TGTGCCAGCAGCGTAGAGCTAGGAAACACCATATATTTT. It specifies CASSVELGNTIYF.

The chain uses TRBV27 and TRBJ1-4; TRBD1 matches 10 bases. The length of the CDR3 is 15 residues. With 5 bases clipped from V and 7 bases from J, the junction kept 7 bases outside the gene matches. Germline CDR1 MNHEY, CDR2 SMNVEV (reference sequence). This CDR3 is CASSPPGTGAEKLFF. As DNA, the CDR3 is TGTGCCAGCAGTCCCCCCGGGACAGGGGCTGAAAAACTGTTTTTT.

This clone has a single count. The chain uses TRBV5-1 and TRBJ1-2; maybe TRBD1 (6 bases). Trimming took 0 bases from V and 6 from J, leaving 15 bases between them. Germline assignment: CDR1 SGHRS and CDR2 YFSETQ. The CDR3 covers 15 residues. Written as DNA, the CDR3 is TGCGCCAGCAGCTTGGTGGGGGGGCGCCGGGATGGCTACACCTTC. Amino acid sequence: CASSLVGGRRDGYTF.

The rearrangement uses TRBV28 and TRBJ2-1; 7 nucleotides agree with TRBD2. Germline V lookup: CDR1 MDHEN, CDR2 SYDVKM. This CDR3 has 13 residues. The J segment lost 2 bases and the V segment lost 5 bases, leaving 0 bases of the junction unmatched. The CDR3 here is CASSSGTYNEQFF. The CDR3 bases are TGTGCCAGCAGTAGCGGGACCTACAATGAGCAGTTCTTC.

This chain links TRBV6-5 with TRBJ1-2; 8 nucleotides agree with TRBD1. Trimming at V came to 11 bases and at J to 4 bases, leaving 15 bases not matched to a gene. The CDR3 covers 15 residues. CDR1 and CDR2 from the germline V gene are MNHEY and SVGAGI. DNA for the CDR3: TGTGCCTCCACAAGGACAGGGAGAGGTATCTATGGCTACACCTTC. Its protein is CASTRTGRGIYGYTF.

CDR3 DNA: TGCGCCAGCAGCTTTAATTTGCAGGGGGCGGATGGCTACACCTTC. It is translated as CASSFNLQGADGYTF. The V call is TRBV5-1, the J call TRBJ1-2, with 8 bases lining up with TRBD1. CDR3 length: 15 amino acids. Germline CDR1 reads SGHRS; CDR2 reads YFSETQ. V was clipped by 2 bases and J by 6 bases; unmatched bases: 9.

V gene TRBV5-1 combines with J gene TRBJ2-7, with D hard to call. The CDR3 covers 11 residues. The V gene's germline CDR1 is SGHRS and CDR2 YFSETQ. V shed 0 bases and J shed 10 bases, with 8 bases lying between them. CDR3 coding DNA: TGCGCCAGCAGCTTGGTGGGCCGACAGTACTTC. Protein sequence: CASSLVGRQYF.

This sequence joins TRBV28 and TRBJ1-3, with D possibly being TRBD1 (6 bases). V was cut by 8 bases and J by 1 base, with 9 bases left in between. This CDR3 region has 13 residues. Germline V gene lookup returns CDR1 MDHEN and CDR2 SYDVKM. CDR3 sequence (DNA): TGTGCCAGCGGGGACAATTCTGGAAACACCATATATTTT. As protein: CASGDNSGNTIYF. The complete variable domain, with remaining parts taken from reference TRBV28 and TRBJ1-3, reads DVKVTQSSRYLVKRTGEKVFLECVQDMDHENMFWYRQDPGLGLRLIYFSYDVKMKEKGDIPEGYSVSREKKERFSLILESASTNQTSMYLCASGDNSGNTIYFGEGSWLTVV.

This clone appeared a few times. The chain links TRBV5-1 to TRBJ1-1; TRBD1 agrees at 8 bases. Germline V lookup: CDR1 SGHRS, CDR2 YFSETQ. Trimming at V came to 1 base and at J to 1 base, leaving 3 bases not matched to a gene. CDR3 length: 15 residues. DNA of the CDR3: TGCGCCAGCAGCTTGATGGGACAGGCGAACACTGAAGCTTTCTTT. The encoded protein is CASSLMGQANTEAFF.

This clone was seen many times. The chain links TRBV5-1 to TRBJ1-2; D uncertain. Germline V gene sequence: CDR1 SGHRS, CDR2 YFSETQ. The length of the CDR3 is 15 residues. Trimming took off 0 bases at V and 3 bases at J, with 12 bases between the two ends. Here the CDR3 reads CASSLGGPMDYGYTF. The CDR3 DNA reads as TGCGCCAGCAGCTTGGGAGGGCCGATGGACTATGGCTACACCTTC.

The chain employs TRBV2 and TRBJ1-6; D is unresolved. V dropped 4 bases and J dropped 7 bases, with 11 bases sitting between them. CDR1 and CDR2 from the germline V gene are SNHLY and FYNNEI. This CDR3 comprises 14 residues. CDR3 sequence (DNA): TGTGCCAGCAGTGTCAGGACGGGGAATTCACCCCTCCACTTT. Its translation: CASSVRTGNSPLHF.

The rearrangement joins TRBV6-5 to TRBJ1-5, with D tentatively TRBD1 (6 bases). The germline V gene has CDR1 MNHEY and CDR2 SVGAGI. V was trimmed by 0 bases and J by 4 bases, leaving 10 bases between them. The length of the CDR3 is 15 residues. The CDR3 is CASSYSRTENQPQHF. Here the CDR3 DNA reads TGTGCCAGCAGTTACTCGAGGACAGAGAATCAGCCCCAGCATTTT.

V and J are TRBV18 and TRBJ2-7, with 10 bases fitting TRBD2. Germline V gene lookup returns CDR1 KGHSH and CDR2 LQKENI. The CDR3 covers 15 residues. J gave up 4 bases and V 3 bases, and 6 bases lay outside the gene matches. The CDR3 coding sequence is TGTGCCAGCTCACCCATTGCTAGCGGGGGATACGAGCAGTACTTC. Encoded protein: CASSPIASGGYEQYF.

The V and J genes are TRBV11-2 and TRBJ2-3, with 7 nucleotides matching TRBD1. Germline V gene data show CDR1 as SGHAT and CDR2 as FQNNGV. The V and J ends lost 5 bases and 4 bases, in that order; junction bases with no gene match: 15. The CDR3 sequence is 17 residues long. As DNA, the CDR3 is TGTGCCAGCAGCCCTTTTTTCCCTCGAGGGGGCGCAGATACGCAGTATTTT. Translated: CASSPFFPRGGADTQYF. Complete variable domain (other parts from reference TRBV11-2 and TRBJ2-3): EAGVAQSPRYKIIEKRQSVAFWCNPISGHATLYWYQQILGQGPKLLIQFQNNGVVDDSQLPKDRFSAERLKGVDSTLKIQPAKLEDSAVYLCASSPFFPRGGADTQYFGPGTRLTVL.

The chain couples TRBV19 to TRBJ1-5; a possible D gene is TRBD1 (6 bases). Trimming cost V 5 bases and J 3 bases, with 11 bases left between them. CDR3 length equals 14 residues. Germline V CDR1 and CDR2: LNHDA, SQIVND (reference sequence). The chain's CDR3 is CASSFGQINQPQHF. The CDR3 DNA is TGTGCCAGTAGTTTTGGACAGATCAATCAGCCCCAGCATTTT.

The chain carries TRBV2 and TRBJ2-5; 7 bases are a match to TRBD1. CDR3 length equals 12 residues. The germline CDR1 and CDR2 sequences are SNHLY and FYNNEI. V shed 9 bases and J 1 base; nucleotides not matched to a gene: 2. CDR3 in amino acids: CASDRAQETQYF. The CDR3 DNA follows: TGTGCCAGTGACAGGGCCCAAGAGACCCAGTACTTC.

This rearrangement joins TRBV6-1 to TRBJ1-3; the D is unclear. Trimming cost V 0 bases and J 4 bases, with 10 bases left between them. Germline V gene data show CDR1 as MNHNS and CDR2 as SASEGT. The CDR3 consists of 15 residues. This chain's CDR3 is CASSEATGLGNTIYF. For the CDR3, the DNA is TGTGCCAGCAGTGAAGCCACGGGGTTAGGAAACACCATATATTTT.

The chain is built from TRBV19 and TRBJ2-1, with TRBD2 matching 13 bases. The V gene end was trimmed by 3 bases and the J gene end by 7 bases; junction bases not matched to a gene: 3. Germline CDR1 LNHDA, CDR2 SQIVND (reference sequence). There are 15 residues in the CDR3. In nucleotides, the CDR3 is TGTGCCAGTAGTATTACTAGCGGGGGGGTGAATGAGCAGTTCTTC. Protein: CASSITSGGVNEQFF. The full variable domain, with the rest looked up from reference TRBV19 and TRBJ2-1, is DGGITQSPKYLFRKEGQNVTLSCEQNLNHDAMYWYRQDPGQGLRLIYYSQIVNDFQKGDIAEGYSVSREKKESFPLTVTSAQKNPTAFYLCASSITSGGVNEQFFGPGTRLTVL.